This TCR beta chain was documented in a study of cytomegalovirus exposure and HLA in healthy donors. Study results and limitations: Within an earlier analysis, most TCR beta V segments proved productive either about 90% or about 30% of the time. It has been reported that TCR beta sequences accurately predicted the HLA-A and HLA-B alleles of most subjects.

The germline gives CDR1 SEHNR, CDR2 FQNEAQ (reference sequence). The CDR3 runs 15 residues. V dropped 1 base and J dropped 1 base, with 11 bases sitting between them. Donors sampled were nominally healthy, though unrecorded immune exposures were likely. In its sample, this clone was seen once. Its specificity is not known. The PCR used 60 Vbeta and 13 Jbeta primers. Produced via immunoSEQ multiplex PCR; TCRdb's table is partial and in-frame only. There are about 130,000 clones in the sample; approximately 80% occur only once, and approximately 1.4% lies in the top ten. This chain joins TRBV7-9 and TRBJ2-7, with D maybe TRBD1 (5 bases). Sequencing used PBMCs. This TCR was sampled from a female donor in good health and CMV-seronegative. Here the CDR3 DNA reads TGTGCCAGCAGCTTAGTAGTGACAGATTCCTACGAGCAGTACTTC. This codes for CASSLVVTDSYEQYF.